This T cell receptor (beta chain) was sequenced in a study of T cells after yellow fever vaccination. A single record per CDR3 protein comes from TCRdb applying MiXCR to the 5' RACE reads. The table lists about 580,000 distinct CDR3 sequences, around 16% of them singletons. There are 14 residues in the CDR3. Trimming cost V 2 bases and J 6 bases; bases outside gene matches: 7. CDR1 DFQATT and CDR2 SNEGSKA come from the germline V gene (reference sequence). This clonotype was detected a few times. The gene calls are TRBV20-1 and TRBJ1-1, with 9 bases aligning to TRBD1. Sequencing used PBMCs, obtained about 5 days after the first yellow fever vaccination. The TCR sequence derives from a man in his late teens or twenties who received the YFV17D yellow fever vaccine. CDR3 region: CSARRDRVGAEAFF. The CDR3 region has the DNA TGCAGTGCTAGAAGGGACAGGGTCGGAGCTGAAGCTTTCTTT.